This TCR beta chain derives from a study of radiation and T cells in renal cell carcinoma. Study at large: Nephrectomy followed 15 Gy stereotactic body radiation by 4 weeks.

Study-level points and caveats: In blood, top tumor clones expanded by 2 weeks, shrinking by 4. Without pretreatment biopsies, baseline tumor clonotype presence was undetermined.

Germline V CDR1 and CDR2: MNHNS, SASEGT. Trimming left V 5 bases short and J 6 bases short, with 5 bases between. The CDR3 has 11 amino acids. Of note for this clone: No antigen is known for it.

Profiled with immunoSEQ multiplex PCR; TCRdb holds only in-frame clones, not every one. The sample contains over 120,000 clones, nearly 90% of which appear only once. Time point meaning: baseline pretreatment blood. Sample treatment: 15 Gy SBRT to primary tumor, nephrectomy 4 weeks later. Clear cell pathology was present in this patient's renal cell carcinoma. The sequences come from blood, collected from a patient whose treatment included radiotherapy and nephrectomy. The J gene is TRBJ1-5, the V gene TRBV6-1; TRBD1 might be the D (5 bases). The sequence came from a woman aged 45-59 years with renal cell carcinoma. CDR3: CASSQGQPQHF. The CDR3, as DNA: TGTGCCAGCAGTCAGGGTCAGCCCCAGCATTTT.